This TCR beta chain derives from a study of cytomegalovirus exposure and HLA in healthy donors. PCR primers comprised 60 Vbeta and 13 Jbeta primers. TCRdb's copy holds only in-frame clones and misses some; the assay was immunoSEQ multiplex PCR. The sample gives about 140,000 clones, more than 75% of which show up once; more than 2.5% is in the top ten. Material: PBMCs. The clonotype was recovered from a man aged 18 to 30 in good health and CMV-seropositive.

DNA for the CDR3: TGCGCCAGCAGCTTGGTGGGCGGGAGCCGCGTTTACGAGCAGTACTTC. It codes for CASSLVGGSRVYEQYF. This sequence joins TRBV5-1 and TRBJ2-7; 7 bases align to TRBD2. Germline CDR1 and CDR2: SGHRS and YFSETQ. The CDR3 has 16 amino acids. The trim removed 0 bases at V and 4 bases at J, leaving 10 bases unmatched.